The 11 T cell receptor beta chains below were found in one sample sequenced in a study of beta chain features in type 1 diabetes. Investigators reverse transcribed all isolated RNA, so they sequenced expressed TCRB transcripts. Generated by immunoSEQ multiplex PCR, the TCRdb table keeps only in-frame clones and is missing some. The sample lists about 400,000 clones, roughly 12% occurring once. Sequenced sample: naive CD4+ T cells from blood. The receptors originated from a man aged 18 to 29 in good health.

This clone was counted a few times. The chain combines TRBV7-2 with TRBJ2-2; D may be TRBD2 (6 bases). This CDR3 region has 14 residues. In germline, CDR1 is SGHTA, CDR2 FQGNSA. V lost 8 bases and J lost 1, with 11 bases in between. The CDR3 region is CASCRELNTGELFF. As DNA, the CDR3 is TGTGCCAGCTGTCGGGAGTTGAACACCGGGGAGCTGTTTTTT.

The chain combines TRBV19 with TRBJ2-1; possible D gene TRBD2, 6 bases. Trimming left V 3 bases short and J 0 bases short, with 9 bases between. Germline values: CDR1 LNHDA, CDR2 SQIVND (reference sequence). The CDR3 is 15 residues long. Here the CDR3 DNA reads TGTGCCAGTAGTATTGCGGGGTACTCCTACAATGAGCAGTTCTTC. Its translation: CASSIAGYSYNEQFF.

This clone was seen more than once but under ten times. The gene calls are TRBV6-5 and TRBJ2-3; 12 nucleotides match TRBD2. V gave up 6 bases and J gave up 6 bases; unmatched junction bases: 7. Germline CDR1 and CDR2: MNHEY and SVGAGI. This CDR3 contains 15 residues. CDR3 in amino acids: CASRRLAGGEDTQYF. The CDR3 coding sequence is TGTGCCAGCAGACGCCTAGCGGGAGGGGAGGATACGCAGTATTTT.

This clone was seen only once. The rearrangement uses TRBV18 and TRBJ2-1; tentatively, D is TRBD2 (6 bases). Germline CDR1 KGHSH, CDR2 LQKENI. The CDR3 covers 15 residues. Trimming stripped 3 bases from V and 5 bases from J, with 14 bases between. The CDR3 region has the DNA TGTGCCAGCTCACCTCCAGGGTTAGCGGACAATGAGCAGTTCTTC. This sequence encodes CASSPPGLADNEQFF.

There are a few counts of this clone. V and J are TRBV20-1 and TRBJ2-3; D perhaps matches TRBD2 (5 bases). Germline loops: CDR1 DFQATT, CDR2 SNEGSKA (reference sequence). The CDR3 totals 10 residues. V was cut by 6 bases and J by 7 bases, with 8 bases left in between. In DNA form, the CDR3 reads TGCAGTGCCTTAGCGTATACGCAGTATTTT. This sequence encodes CSALAYTQYF.

V gene TRBV6-1 combines with J gene TRBJ2-2, with D tentatively TRBD2 (7 bases). CDR1 is MNHNS, CDR2 SASEGT, per germline. CDR3 length: 16 amino acids. Trimming pared 2 bases from V and 5 bases from J, leaving 15 bases between. The DNA for the CDR3 is TGTGCCAGCAGTGAAAGAGGGGGGGCCGAAACCGGGGAGCTGTTTTTT. This gives the protein CASSERGGAETGELFF.

This clone occurred a few times. The chain combines TRBV2 with TRBJ2-7; D may be TRBD1 (6 bases). The ends were cut back, 6 bases at V and 3 bases at J, with 15 bases in the middle. The CDR3 sequence is 14 residues long. Germline V lookup: CDR1 SNHLY, CDR2 FYNNEI. The CDR3 spells CASRTGRGIYEQYF. The CDR3 DNA reads as TGTGCCAGCAGAACAGGGAGAGGTATCTACGAGCAGTACTTC.

This clone came up a few times. This rearrangement joins TRBV18 to TRBJ1-3; D is unresolved. Trimming removed 0 bases from V and 0 bases from J, with 9 bases in between. CDR1 and CDR2 (germline): KGHSH, LQKENI. There are 16 residues in the CDR3. DNA of the CDR3: TGTGCCAGCTCACCACCGATCGACATCTCTGGAAACACCATATATTTT. Residues: CASSPPIDISGNTIYF.

This clone was counted a few times. V usage is TRBV7-9 and J usage is TRBJ2-1; 11 nucleotides line up with TRBD2. J gave up 5 bases and V 3 bases, and 6 bases lay outside the gene matches. CDR3 length: 16 residues. Germline V gives CDR1 SEHNR, CDR2 FQNEAQ (reference sequence). The CDR3 protein is CASSFRVAGGHNEQFF. The CDR3 bases are TGTGCCAGCAGCTTCCGGGTAGCGGGAGGGCACAATGAGCAGTTCTTC.

V gene TRBV30 combines with J gene TRBJ1-3, with D unclear. V lost 0 bases to trimming and J lost 4 bases, with 13 bases between them. The CDR3 runs 15 residues. Looked up from germline, CDR1 is GTSNPN and CDR2 is SVGIG (reference sequence). CDR3 DNA sequence: TGTGCCTGGAGTGTACTACGCGGGTTCGGAAACACCATATATTTT. The encoded protein is CAWSVLRGFGNTIYF.

V usage is TRBV4-3 and J usage is TRBJ2-3, with D maybe TRBD1 (6 bases). CDR3 length: 15 residues. CDR1 and CDR2 from the germline V gene are LGHNA and YSLEER. V was cut by 4 bases and J by 6 bases, with 17 bases left in between. CDR3 DNA sequence: TGCGCCAGCAGCCGCCGGGACAATCTGGGGGATACGCAGTATTTT. Its translation: CASSRRDNLGDTQYF.